This TCR beta chain is drawn from a study of T cell repertoires in cytomegalovirus infection. The overall study: Recently identified HLA-C-restricted CMV epitopes were among the peptides used. Public TCR beta signature analysis indicated the presence of both CMV infection and matching HLA type. Broader study findings: CMV-specific HLA-C-restricted TCR beta clonotypes dominated the ex vivo response.

In regard to this clonotype: Its target is not known.

This CDR3 has 15 amino acids. Germline-derived CDR1 and CDR2 are LGHNA and YNFKEQ. Deletions cut 1 base from V and 0 bases from J, with 9 bases between. TCRdb re-derived calls from the reads in MiXCR, one entry per CDR3 protein. The sample lists about 110,000 distinct CDR3 sequences, 35% to 50% occurring once. Source: CD8+ T cells from cultured PBMCs, taken from culture after CMV antigen stimulation. The chain combines TRBV4-2 with TRBJ1-1; a possible D gene is TRBD1 (6 bases). The sequence derives from a human donor in good health (CMV status not recorded). Some clones in this sample may be carry-over from other donors' samples. The CDR3 sequence: CASSQVQGMNTEAFF. The DNA for the CDR3 is TGTGCCAGCAGCCAAGTACAGGGAATGAACACTGAAGCTTTCTTT.